Included here is one T cell receptor beta chain sequence, with context. The data belong to a study of blood T cell repertoires in COVID-19. The CDR3 is 15 residues long. The V and J ends lost 0 bases and 6 bases respectively, with 14 bases between them. Germline loops: CDR1 LNHNV, CDR2 YYDKDF (reference sequence). Using immunoSEQ multiplex PCR, the repertoire was profiled, and TCRdb retains in-frame clones only, with some absent. The sample shows 190,000 or so clones, about four fifths of them seen only once. This chain joins TRBV15 and TRBJ1-2; tentative D call: TRBD1 (5 bases). Specimen: PBMCs or T cells enriched from blood (not recorded which). The source of this sequence is a man aged 40-55 years who had recovered from COVID-19. CDR3 nucleotides: TGTGCCACCAGCAGAGACAGGGTGATCGGAGATGGCTACACCTTC. This gives the protein CATSRDRVIGDGYTF.